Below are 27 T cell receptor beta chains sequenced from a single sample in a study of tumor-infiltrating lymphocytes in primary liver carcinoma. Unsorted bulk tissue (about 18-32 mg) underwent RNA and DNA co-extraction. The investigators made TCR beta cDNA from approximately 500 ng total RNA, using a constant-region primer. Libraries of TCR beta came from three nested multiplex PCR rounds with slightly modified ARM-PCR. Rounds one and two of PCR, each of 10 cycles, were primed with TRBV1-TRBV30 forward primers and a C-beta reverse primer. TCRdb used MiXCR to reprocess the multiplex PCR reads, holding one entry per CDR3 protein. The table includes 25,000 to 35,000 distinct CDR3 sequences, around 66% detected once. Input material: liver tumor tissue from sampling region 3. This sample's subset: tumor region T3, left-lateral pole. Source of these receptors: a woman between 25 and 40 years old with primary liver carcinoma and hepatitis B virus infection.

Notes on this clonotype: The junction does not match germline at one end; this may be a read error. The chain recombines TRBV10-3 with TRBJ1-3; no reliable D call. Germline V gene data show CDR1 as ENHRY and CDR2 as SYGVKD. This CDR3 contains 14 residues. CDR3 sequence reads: CAISESVSGYTIYF. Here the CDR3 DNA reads TGTGCCATCAGTGAGTCAGTCTCTGGATACACCATATATTTC.

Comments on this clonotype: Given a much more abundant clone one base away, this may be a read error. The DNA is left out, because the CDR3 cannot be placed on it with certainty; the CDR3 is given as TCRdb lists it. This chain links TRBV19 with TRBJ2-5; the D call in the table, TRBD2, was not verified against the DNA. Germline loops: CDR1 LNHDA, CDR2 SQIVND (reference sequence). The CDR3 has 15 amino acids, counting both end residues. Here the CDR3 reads CASSRFRGRQETQYF.

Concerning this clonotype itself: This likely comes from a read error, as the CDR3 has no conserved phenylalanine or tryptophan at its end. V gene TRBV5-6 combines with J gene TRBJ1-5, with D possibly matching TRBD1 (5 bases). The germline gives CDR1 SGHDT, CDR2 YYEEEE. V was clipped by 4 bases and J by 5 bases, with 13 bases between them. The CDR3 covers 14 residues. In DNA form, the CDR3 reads TGTGCCAGCAGCCTGAGTGGGACCCATCAGCCCCAGCATTAT. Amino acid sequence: CASSLSGTHQPQHY.

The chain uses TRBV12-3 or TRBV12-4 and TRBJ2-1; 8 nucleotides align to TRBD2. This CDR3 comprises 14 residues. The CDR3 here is CVGIRQRESSEQFF. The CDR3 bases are TGTGTCGGCATAAGGCAGCGGGAGTCGAGTGAGCAGTTCTTC.

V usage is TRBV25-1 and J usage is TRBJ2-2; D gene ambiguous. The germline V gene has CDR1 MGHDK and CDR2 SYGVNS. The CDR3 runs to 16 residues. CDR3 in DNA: TGTGCTCTTCATGGCTCTTTGTCGCCTTACACCGGGGAGCTGTTTTTT. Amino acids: CALHGSLSPYTGELFF.

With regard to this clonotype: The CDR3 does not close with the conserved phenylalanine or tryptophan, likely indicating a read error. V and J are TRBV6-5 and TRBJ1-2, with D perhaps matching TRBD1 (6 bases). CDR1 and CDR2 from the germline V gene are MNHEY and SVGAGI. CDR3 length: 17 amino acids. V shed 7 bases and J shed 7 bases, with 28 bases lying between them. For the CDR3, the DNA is TGTGCCAGCATGGGGGGCCCCACGACGCAGGGGCAAGCTGGCTACACCTTA. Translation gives CASMGGPTTQGQAGYTL.

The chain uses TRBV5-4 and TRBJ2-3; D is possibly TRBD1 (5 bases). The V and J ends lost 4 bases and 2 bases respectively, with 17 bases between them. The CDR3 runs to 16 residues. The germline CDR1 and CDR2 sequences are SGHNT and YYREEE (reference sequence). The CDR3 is CASSVDGHPTTDTQYF. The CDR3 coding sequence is TGTGCCAGCAGCGTAGACGGACACCCTACCACAGATACGCAGTATTTT. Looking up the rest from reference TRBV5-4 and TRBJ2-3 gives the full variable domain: ETGVTQSPTHLIKTRGQQVTLRCSSQSGHNTVSWYQQALGQGPQFIFQYYREEENGRGNFPPRFSGLQFPNYSSELNVNALELDDSALYLCASSVDGHPTTDTQYFGPGTRLTVL.

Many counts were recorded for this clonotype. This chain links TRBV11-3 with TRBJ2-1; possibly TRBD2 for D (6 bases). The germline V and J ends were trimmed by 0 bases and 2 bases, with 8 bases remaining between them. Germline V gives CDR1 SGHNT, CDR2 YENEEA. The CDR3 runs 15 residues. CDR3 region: CASSLEREAYNEQFF. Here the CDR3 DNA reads TGTGCCAGCAGCTTAGAGAGGGAGGCCTACAATGAGCAGTTCTTC.

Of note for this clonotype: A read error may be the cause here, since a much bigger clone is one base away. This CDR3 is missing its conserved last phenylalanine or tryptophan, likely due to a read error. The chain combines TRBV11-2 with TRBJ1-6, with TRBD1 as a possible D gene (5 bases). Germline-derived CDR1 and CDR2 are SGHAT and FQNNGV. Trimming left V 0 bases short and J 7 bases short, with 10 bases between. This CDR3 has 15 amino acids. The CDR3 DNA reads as TGTGCCAGCAGCTTAGATGCAGGGAGGAATTCACCCCTCCACGTT. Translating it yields CASSLDAGRNSPLHV.

The CDR3 region is CASTPRTGFTVELFF. The CDR3 DNA reads TGTGCCAGCACTCCGCGGACAGGGTTCACTGTGGAGCTGTTTTTT. The rearrangement links TRBV6-5 to TRBJ2-2, with 8 bases aligning to TRBD1. The V segment lost 7 bases and the J segment 10 bases; nucleotides outside the gene matches: 14. Germline V gene sequence: CDR1 MNHEY, CDR2 SVGAGI. This CDR3 region has 15 residues.

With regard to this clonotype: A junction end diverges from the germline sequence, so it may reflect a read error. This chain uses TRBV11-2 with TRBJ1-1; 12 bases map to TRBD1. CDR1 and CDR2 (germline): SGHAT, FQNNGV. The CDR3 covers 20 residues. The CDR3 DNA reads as TGTGTCAGCAACGCTCGGGACAGGGGGCGCAAGAGATGGAGTAACACTGAAGCTTTCTTT. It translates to CVSNARDRGRKRWSNTEAFF.

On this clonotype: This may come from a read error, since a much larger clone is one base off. The CDR3 coding sequence is TGTGCCAGCAGCCAAGATTTCGGCAGGGGCAATGAGCAGTTCTTC. Amino acid sequence: CASSQDFGRGNEQFF. V is TRBV4-2 and J is TRBJ2-1, with D possibly matching TRBD1 (6 bases). Trimming removed 0 bases from V and 6 bases from J, with 12 bases in between. The CDR3 runs to 15 residues. Germline CDR1 LGHNA, CDR2 YNFKEQ.

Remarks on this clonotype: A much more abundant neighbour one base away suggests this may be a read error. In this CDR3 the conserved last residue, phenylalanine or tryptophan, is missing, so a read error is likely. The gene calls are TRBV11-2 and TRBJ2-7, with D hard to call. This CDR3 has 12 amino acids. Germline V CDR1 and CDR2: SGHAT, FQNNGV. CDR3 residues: CATSHIRHEQYL. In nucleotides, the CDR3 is TGTGCCACCAGCCACATTAGACACGAGCAGTACTTA.

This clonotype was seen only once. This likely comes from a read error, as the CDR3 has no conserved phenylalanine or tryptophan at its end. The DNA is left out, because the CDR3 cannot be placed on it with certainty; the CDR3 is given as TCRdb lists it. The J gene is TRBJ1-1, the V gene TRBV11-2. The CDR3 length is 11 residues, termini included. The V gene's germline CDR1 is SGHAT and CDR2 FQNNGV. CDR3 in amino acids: CASSLGTEASS.

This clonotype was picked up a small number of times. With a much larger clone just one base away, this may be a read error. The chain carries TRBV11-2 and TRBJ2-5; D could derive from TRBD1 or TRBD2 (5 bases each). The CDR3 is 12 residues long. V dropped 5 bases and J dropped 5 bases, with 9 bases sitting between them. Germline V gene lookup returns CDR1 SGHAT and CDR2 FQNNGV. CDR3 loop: CASSTGTETQYF. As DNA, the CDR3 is TGTGCCAGCAGCACGGGGACCGAGACCCAGTACTTC.

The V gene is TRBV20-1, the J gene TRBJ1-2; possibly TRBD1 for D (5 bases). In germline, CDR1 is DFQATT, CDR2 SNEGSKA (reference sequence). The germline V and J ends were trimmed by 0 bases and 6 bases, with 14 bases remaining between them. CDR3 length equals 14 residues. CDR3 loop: CSAREDSNKDGYTF. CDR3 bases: TGCAGTGCTAGAGAAGACAGTAATAAGGATGGCTACACCTTC.

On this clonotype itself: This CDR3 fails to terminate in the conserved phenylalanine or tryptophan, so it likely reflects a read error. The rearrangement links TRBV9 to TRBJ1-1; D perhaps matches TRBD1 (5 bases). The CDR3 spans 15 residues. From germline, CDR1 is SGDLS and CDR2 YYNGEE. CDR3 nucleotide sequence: TGCGCCAGCAGCGTAGGCGGGGCTTGGGGCACTGAAGCTTTCATT. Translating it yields CASSVGGAWGTEAFI.

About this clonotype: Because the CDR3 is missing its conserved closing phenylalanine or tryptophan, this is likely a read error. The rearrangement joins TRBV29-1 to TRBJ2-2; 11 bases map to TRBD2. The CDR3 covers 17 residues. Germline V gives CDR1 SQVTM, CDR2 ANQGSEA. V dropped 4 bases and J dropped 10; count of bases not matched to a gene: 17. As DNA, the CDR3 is TGCAGCGTTGGGGCAGATGGTAGCGGGAGGGATCACGTGGAGCTGTTTTCT. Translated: CSVGADGSGRDHVELFS.

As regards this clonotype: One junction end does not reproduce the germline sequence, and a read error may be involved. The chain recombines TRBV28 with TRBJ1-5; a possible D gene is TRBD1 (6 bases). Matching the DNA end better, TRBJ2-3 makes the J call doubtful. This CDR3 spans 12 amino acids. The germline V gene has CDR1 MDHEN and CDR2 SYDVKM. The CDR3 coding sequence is TGTGCCAACAGTCGAGGGGGTCAGCCCCAGTATTTT. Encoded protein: CANSRGGQPQYF.

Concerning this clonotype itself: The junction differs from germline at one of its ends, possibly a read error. CDR3 loop: CVSSLSRGIQPHHF. In DNA, the CDR3 is TGTGTCAGCAGTTTAAGCAGGGGGATCCAGCCCCATCATTTT. The gene calls are TRBV28 and TRBJ1-5, with TRBD1 identical over 7 bases. The CDR3 has 14 amino acids. Per the germline V gene, CDR1 is MDHEN and CDR2 is SYDVKM.

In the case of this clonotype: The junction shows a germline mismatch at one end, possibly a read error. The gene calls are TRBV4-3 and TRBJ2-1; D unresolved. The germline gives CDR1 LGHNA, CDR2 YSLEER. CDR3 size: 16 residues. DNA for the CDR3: TGCGCCAGCTGCCAAGATGCGGTAAGCTCCTACAATGAGCAGTCCTTC. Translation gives CASCQDAVSSYNEQSF.

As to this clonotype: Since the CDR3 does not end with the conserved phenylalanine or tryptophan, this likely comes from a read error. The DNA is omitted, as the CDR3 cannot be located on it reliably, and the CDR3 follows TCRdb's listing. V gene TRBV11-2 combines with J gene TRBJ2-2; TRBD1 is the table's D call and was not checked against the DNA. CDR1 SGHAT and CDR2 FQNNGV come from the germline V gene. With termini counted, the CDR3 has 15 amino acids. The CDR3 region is CASSVETGGTGELYL.

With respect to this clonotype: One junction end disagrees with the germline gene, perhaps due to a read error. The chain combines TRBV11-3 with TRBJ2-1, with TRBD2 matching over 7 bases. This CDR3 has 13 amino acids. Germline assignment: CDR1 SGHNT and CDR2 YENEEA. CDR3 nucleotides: TGTGCCAGCAACTTAGGCGGGAGCAATGAGCTGTTCTTC. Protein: CASNLGGSNELFF. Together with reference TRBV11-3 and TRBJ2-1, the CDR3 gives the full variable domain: EAGVVQSPRYKIIEKKQPVAFWCNPISGHNTLYWYLQNLGQGPELLIRYENEEAVDDSQLPKDRFSAERLKGVDSTLKIQPAELGDSAVYLCASNLGGSNELFFGPGTRLTVL.

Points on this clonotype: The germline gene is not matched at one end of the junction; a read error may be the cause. The CDR3 DNA reads as TGTGCCAGTAGCGCTCGGGACAGGGGGCGCAAGAGGTTGAGTAACATTGAAGCTTTCTTT. This translates into CASSARDRGRKRLSNIEAFF. This chain uses TRBV11-2 with TRBJ1-1, with TRBD1 identical over 12 bases. Germline CDR1 and CDR2: SGHAT and FQNNGV. The CDR3 spans 20 residues.

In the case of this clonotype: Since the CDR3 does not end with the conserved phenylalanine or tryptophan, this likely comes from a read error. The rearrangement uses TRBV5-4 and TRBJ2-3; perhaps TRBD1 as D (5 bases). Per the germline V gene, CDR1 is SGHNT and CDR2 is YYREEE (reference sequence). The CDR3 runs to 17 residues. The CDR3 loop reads CASSVDGHPPPTDTQYL. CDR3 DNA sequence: TGTGCTAGCAGCGTAGACGGACACCCTCCACCCACAGATACCCAGTATTTA.

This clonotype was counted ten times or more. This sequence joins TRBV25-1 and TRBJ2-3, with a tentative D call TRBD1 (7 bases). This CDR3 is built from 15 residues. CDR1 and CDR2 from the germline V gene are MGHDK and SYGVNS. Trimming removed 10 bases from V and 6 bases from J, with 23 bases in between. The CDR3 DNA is TGTGCCACCTCAGGAGGGGGCACCTTCGGGGATACGCAGTATTTT. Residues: CATSGGGTFGDTQYF. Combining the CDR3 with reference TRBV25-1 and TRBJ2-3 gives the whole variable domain EADIYQTPRYLVIGTGKKITLECSQTMGHDKMYWYQQDPGMELHLIHYSYGVNSTEKGDLSSESTVSRIRTEHFPLTLESARPSHTSQYLCATSGGGTFGDTQYFGPGTRLTVL.

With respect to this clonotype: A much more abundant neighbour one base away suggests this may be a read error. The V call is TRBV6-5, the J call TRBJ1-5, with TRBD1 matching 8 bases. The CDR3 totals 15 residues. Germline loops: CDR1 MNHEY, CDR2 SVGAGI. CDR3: CASSQRQGSCQPHHF. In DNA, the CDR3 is TGTGCCAGCAGCCAGAGACAGGGGAGTTGTCAGCCCCATCATTTT.